The 27 T cell receptor beta chains listed next were all sequenced from one sample in a study of T cell changes during pregnancy in multiple sclerosis. Produced via immunoSEQ multiplex PCR; TCRdb's table is partial and in-frame only. The data contain 50,000 to 70,000 clones, about 92% of them singletons. The starting material was peripheral blood, obtained in the first trimester of pregnancy. The receptors here all came from a female donor with multiple sclerosis, enrolled in a pregnancy study.

J is TRBJ1-5 and V is TRBV6-6; maybe TRBD1 (5 bases). Trimming shortened V by 6 bases and J by 0 bases, and 12 bases separated the two germline ends. CDR1 MNHNY and CDR2 SVGAGI come from the germline V gene (reference sequence). There are 15 residues in the CDR3. CDR3 residues: CASRFGGYSNQPQHF. The CDR3 DNA sequence: TGTGCCAGCAGATTCGGGGGGTATAGCAATCAGCCCCAGCATTTT.

The CDR3 here is CASSQPMGTEAFF. Here the CDR3 DNA reads TGTGCCAGCAGCCAACCCATGGGGACAGAAGCTTTCTTT. The V call is TRBV14, the J call TRBJ1-1, with D perhaps TRBD1 (6 bases). Trimming removed 2 bases at V and 8 bases at J, with 12 bases between. The CDR3 contains 13 residues. Germline V gene lookup returns CDR1 SGHDN and CDR2 FVKESK.

V gene TRBV5-1 combines with J gene TRBJ1-2, with a tentative D call TRBD1 (5 bases). The germline CDR1 and CDR2 sequences are SGHRS and YFSETQ. V lost 0 bases and J 4 bases, leaving 13 bases between the germline ends. This CDR3 has 15 amino acids. In DNA form, the CDR3 reads TGCGCCAGCAGCTTGGGTGCGGGGGGACCCTATGGCTACACCTTC. This sequence encodes CASSLGAGGPYGYTF.

This clone was picked up one time. The genes are TRBV9 and TRBJ2-1; 12 nucleotides align to TRBD2. The CDR3 has 17 amino acids. Germline-derived CDR1 and CDR2 are SGDLS and YYNGEE. V lost 0 bases, J lost 6 bases, and 7 bases stayed unmatched. The CDR3 sequence is CASSVERLAGVSNEQFF. The CDR3 DNA is TGTGCCAGCAGCGTAGAACGACTAGCGGGGGTCTCCAATGAGCAGTTCTTC.

This clone was observed once. The CDR3 sequence: CASSHPGEETEAFF. The CDR3 nucleotides read TGTGCCAGCAGCCACCCCGGGGAGGAAACTGAAGCTTTCTTT. This rearrangement joins TRBV4-2 to TRBJ1-1; D remains ambiguous. The CDR3 runs 14 residues. V was clipped by 3 bases and J by 5 bases, with 13 bases between them. Per the germline V gene, CDR1 is LGHNA and CDR2 is YNFKEQ.

This clone came up once. The CDR3 nucleotides read TGTGCCAGCAGCGTCCGGGGGGGGGAGCTGTTTTTT. Amino acid sequence: CASSVRGGELFF. This chain links TRBV7-3 with TRBJ2-2, with a weak D call TRBD2 (6 bases). This CDR3 is built from 12 residues. Germline V CDR1 and CDR2: SGHTA, FQGTGA. With 5 bases removed from V and 8 bases from J, the gap between germline ends came to 9 bases. The entire variable domain, with the rest obtained from reference TRBV7-3 and TRBJ2-2, is as follows: GAGVSQTPSNKVTEKGKYVELRCDPISGHTALYWYRQSLGQGPEFLIYFQGTGAADDSGLPNDRFFAVRPEGSVSTLKIQRTERGDSAVYLCASSVRGGELFFGEGSRLTVL.

V and J are TRBV6-5 and TRBJ1-2; 7 nucleotides align to TRBD1. Per the germline V gene, CDR1 is MNHEY and CDR2 is SVGAGI. This CDR3 is 12 amino acids long. The V segment lost 8 bases and the J segment 5 bases; nucleotides outside the gene matches: 5. The CDR3 spells CASRQGLYGYTF. The CDR3 DNA follows: TGTGCCAGCCGACAGGGTTTATATGGCTACACCTTC.

This chain links TRBV18 with TRBJ2-3; 14 bases map to TRBD2. CDR1 KGHSH and CDR2 LQKENI come from the germline V gene. The CDR3 totals 19 residues. The V segment lost 3 bases and the J segment 1 base; nucleotides outside the gene matches: 9. CDR3 nucleotides: TGTGCCAGCTCACCGACCGGGACTAGCGGGGGCTGGGGCACAGATACGCAGTATTTT. Residues: CASSPTGTSGGWGTDTQYF.

The chain links TRBV7-3 to TRBJ2-5, with 8 bases lining up with TRBD1. Trimming at V came to 5 bases and at J to 4 bases, leaving 6 bases not matched to a gene. CDR1 and CDR2 from the germline V gene are SGHTA and FQGTGA. This CDR3 contains 14 residues. The CDR3 region is CASSPGQGGETQYF. As DNA, the CDR3 is TGTGCCAGCAGCCCCGGACAGGGCGGAGAGACCCAGTACTTC.

This chain uses TRBV6-6 with TRBJ2-7; a possible D gene is TRBD2 (6 bases). Germline values: CDR1 MNHNY, CDR2 SVGAGI (reference sequence). The CDR3 loop spans 15 amino acids. Trimming left V 2 bases short and J 2 bases short, with 13 bases between. As DNA, the CDR3 is TGTGCCAGCAGTTACGCTCCCGGGACTCCCTACGAGCAGTACTTC. Amino acids: CASSYAPGTPYEQYF.

CDR3 DNA: TGTGCCAGTAGTATGGGGGGTAGCGCTTTCTTT. Translation gives CASSMGGSAFF. This rearrangement joins TRBV19 to TRBJ1-1; possibly TRBD1 for D (5 bases). Germline values: CDR1 LNHDA, CDR2 SQIVND (reference sequence). The CDR3 is 11 residues long. The V gene lost 3 bases and the J gene lost 11 bases, with 10 bases spanning the gap.

The chain recombines TRBV5-4 with TRBJ1-1, with a tentative D call TRBD1 (6 bases). The CDR3 loop spans 14 amino acids. V was trimmed by 4 bases and J by 0 bases, leaving 10 bases between them. The germline CDR1 and CDR2 sequences are SGHNT and YYREEE (reference sequence). The DNA of the CDR3 is TGTGCCAGCAGCGCCCGGACAGTGAACACTGAAGCTTTCTTT. This codes for CASSARTVNTEAFF.

The V and J genes are TRBV2 and TRBJ2-2, with D possibly being TRBD1 (6 bases). Germline CDR1 reads SNHLY; CDR2 reads FYNNEI. V was clipped by 6 bases and J by 5 bases, with 13 bases between them. The CDR3 extends over 14 amino acids. CDR3 bases: TGTGCCAGCAGGGGGTTACAGGGAACCGGGGAGCTGTTTTTT. The encoded protein is CASRGLQGTGELFF.

This clone was picked up a small number of times. The CDR3 is CASSQLPGGYPYEQYF. CDR3 in DNA: TGCGCCAGCAGTCAATTGCCCGGGGGTTACCCCTACGAGCAGTACTTC. The genes are TRBV23-1 and TRBJ2-7; the D gene is possibly TRBD2 (6 bases). TRBV23-1 belongs to the ORF category, with a function that is uncertain. The CDR3 covers 16 residues. V lost 1 base and J 2 bases, leaving 15 bases between the germline ends.

This clone is a singleton in its sample. The J gene is TRBJ2-4, the V gene TRBV7-2; D call uncertain. V lost 6 bases to trimming and J lost 4 bases, with 10 bases between them. This CDR3 spans 13 amino acids. CDR1 and CDR2 from the germline V gene are SGHTA and FQGNSA. The CDR3 nucleotides are TGTGCCAGCAGTACCCGAGATAAAAACATTCAGTACTTC. It encodes CASSTRDKNIQYF.

This rearrangement joins TRBV25-1 to TRBJ2-7, with 7 positions matching TRBD2. The trim removed 6 bases at V and 5 bases at J, leaving 10 bases unmatched. From germline, CDR1 is MGHDK and CDR2 SYGVNS. This CDR3 comprises 14 residues. The DNA for the CDR3 is TGTGCCAGCAGCCCCAACCAGGGAGGGGACGAGCAGTACTTC. Protein: CASSPNQGGDEQYF.

Written as DNA, the CDR3 is TGTGCCAGCAGCTTGCCCCCAGATGCCGAGCAGTACTTC. Protein: CASSLPPDAEQYF. The gene calls are TRBV7-2 and TRBJ2-7; D ambiguous. Trimming took off 3 bases at V and 6 bases at J, with 12 bases between the two ends. Germline values: CDR1 SGHTA, CDR2 FQGNSA. This CDR3 spans 13 amino acids.

This rearrangement joins TRBV5-1 to TRBJ2-7; 8 positions agree with TRBD1. Germline V gives CDR1 SGHRS, CDR2 YFSETQ. CDR3 length: 14 amino acids. V lost 2 bases and J lost 3; bases outside the gene matches: 4. The CDR3 coding sequence is TGCGCCAGCAGCTTAGACAGGGGATGCTACGAGCAGTACTTC. It yields the protein CASSLDRGCYEQYF.

The CDR3 nucleotides are TGTGCCAGTAGCCCGACAGGATATGGCTACACCTTC. It translates to CASSPTGYGYTF. The chain employs TRBV19 and TRBJ1-2, with D tentatively TRBD1 (6 bases). In germline, CDR1 is LNHDA, CDR2 SQIVND (reference sequence). The CDR3 covers 12 residues. V was pared by 6 bases and J by 5 bases, with 10 bases between.

The chain is built from TRBV7-3 and TRBJ2-1; 8 nucleotides match TRBD2. Trimming removed 4 bases from V and 10 bases from J; junction bases left unmatched: 9. There are 14 residues in the CDR3. Germline V gene sequence: CDR1 SGHTA, CDR2 FQGTGA. The CDR3 spells CASSSSLLAGEQFF. CDR3 nucleotide sequence: TGTGCCAGCAGCTCAAGCCTCCTAGCGGGCGAGCAGTTCTTC.

This chain links TRBV5-6 with TRBJ2-3, with a tentative D call TRBD2 (5 bases). The CDR3 length is 16 residues. The germline V gene encodes CDR1 SGHDT and CDR2 YYEEEE. V was pared by 5 bases and J by 5 bases, with 21 bases between. The CDR3 region is CASREAGQIWGDTQYF. The CDR3 nucleotides are TGTGCCAGCAGGGAGGCCGGCCAAATATGGGGAGATACGCAGTATTTT.

The chain's CDR3 is CAISGDSPTDTQYF. CDR3 coding DNA: TGTGCCATCAGTGGGGACAGCCCCACAGATACGCAGTATTTT. The V call is TRBV10-3, the J call TRBJ2-3, with 7 bases aligning to TRBD1. V trimming: 4 bases; J trimming: 2 bases; junction bases outside the gene matches: 3. CDR1 is ENHRY and CDR2 is SYGVKD in the germline V gene. This CDR3 comprises 14 residues.

This chain joins TRBV5-1 and TRBJ2-1, with TRBD2 matching 8 bases. Trimming took 4 bases from V and 4 from J; bases not matched to a gene: 10. This CDR3 has 16 residues. Germline assignment: CDR1 SGHRS and CDR2 YFSETQ. CDR3: CASSNAGGGGYNEQFF. The CDR3 DNA sequence: TGCGCCAGCAGCAACGCGGGGGGTGGCGGATACAATGAGCAGTTCTTC.

V and J are TRBV9 and TRBJ1-5, with 8 bases identical to TRBD1. The length of the CDR3 is 14 residues. Germline V gene sequence: CDR1 SGDLS, CDR2 YYNGEE. Trimming cost V 0 bases and J 4 bases; bases outside gene matches: 0. CDR3 amino acids: CASSVGTGNQPQHF. The CDR3 DNA sequence: TGTGCCAGCAGCGTAGGGACAGGGAATCAGCCCCAGCATTTT.

The chain has TRBV6-6 and TRBJ2-5, with TRBD1 matching over 10 bases. CDR1 and CDR2 (germline): MNHNY, SVGAGI (reference sequence). V shed 7 bases, J shed 3 bases, and the junction held 5 bases outside the gene matches. This CDR3 spans 14 amino acids. The CDR3 sequence: CASISGTGEETQYF. For the CDR3, the DNA is TGTGCCAGCATTTCTGGGACAGGGGAAGAGACCCAGTACTTC.

The V call is TRBV10-3, the J call TRBJ1-2; tentative D call: TRBD1 (6 bases). Germline assignment: CDR1 ENHRY and CDR2 SYGVKD. The V and J ends lost 4 bases and 5 bases respectively, with 11 bases between them. This CDR3 comprises 13 residues. The CDR3 sequence: CAISVAGDYGYTF. CDR3 sequence (DNA): TGTGCCATCAGTGTGGCAGGGGATTATGGCTACACCTTC.

The chain uses TRBV29-1 and TRBJ2-2; no clear D. The CDR3 is 12 residues long. Between the trimmed V and J ends, which lost 7 bases and 7 bases, there was a span of 13 bases. Germline V CDR1 and CDR2: SQVTM, ANQGSEA. As DNA, the CDR3 is TGCAGCGGGCTGACTTACGTCGGGGAGCTGTTTTTT. Its protein product is CSGLTYVGELFF.